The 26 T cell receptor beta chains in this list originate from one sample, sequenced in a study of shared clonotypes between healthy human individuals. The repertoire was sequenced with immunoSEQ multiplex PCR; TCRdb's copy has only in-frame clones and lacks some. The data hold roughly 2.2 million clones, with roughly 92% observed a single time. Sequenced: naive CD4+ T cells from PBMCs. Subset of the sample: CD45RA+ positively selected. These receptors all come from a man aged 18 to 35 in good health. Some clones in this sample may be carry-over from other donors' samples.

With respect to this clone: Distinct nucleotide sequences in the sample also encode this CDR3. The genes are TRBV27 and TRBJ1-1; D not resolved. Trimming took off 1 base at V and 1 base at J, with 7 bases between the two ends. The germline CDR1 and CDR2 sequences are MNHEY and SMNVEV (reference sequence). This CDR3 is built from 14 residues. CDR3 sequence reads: CASSLLSGNTEAFF. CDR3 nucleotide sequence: TGTGCCAGCAGTTTATTATCGGGGAACACTGAAGCTTTCTTT.

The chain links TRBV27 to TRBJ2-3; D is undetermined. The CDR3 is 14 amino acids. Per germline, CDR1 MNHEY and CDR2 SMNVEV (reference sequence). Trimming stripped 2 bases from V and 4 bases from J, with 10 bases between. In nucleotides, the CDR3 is TGTGCCAGCAGTTTACGAGACAAGGCAGATACGCAGTATTTT. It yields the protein CASSLRDKADTQYF.

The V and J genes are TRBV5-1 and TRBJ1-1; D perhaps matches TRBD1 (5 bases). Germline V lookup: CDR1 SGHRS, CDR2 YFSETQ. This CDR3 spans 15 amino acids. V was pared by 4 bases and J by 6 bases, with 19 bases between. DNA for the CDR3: TGCGCCAGCAGCCCTGGGACGGCTGAACACGCTGAAGCTTTCTTT. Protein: CASSPGTAEHAEAFF.

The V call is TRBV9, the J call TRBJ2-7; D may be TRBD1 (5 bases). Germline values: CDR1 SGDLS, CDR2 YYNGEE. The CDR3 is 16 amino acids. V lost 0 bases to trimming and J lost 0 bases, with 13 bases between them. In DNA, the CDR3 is TGTGCCAGCAGCGTAGCTACGACAGATAGCTCCTACGAGCAGTACTTC. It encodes CASSVATTDSSYEQYF.

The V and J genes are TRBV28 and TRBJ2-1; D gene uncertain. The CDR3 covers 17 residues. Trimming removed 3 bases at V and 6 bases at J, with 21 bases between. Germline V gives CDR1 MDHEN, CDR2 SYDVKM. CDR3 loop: CASSFSSRAPPFNEQFF. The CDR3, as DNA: TGTGCCAGCAGTTTTTCGTCCCGGGCCCCTCCCTTCAATGAGCAGTTCTTC.

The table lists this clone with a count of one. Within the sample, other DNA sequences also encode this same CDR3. The CDR3, as DNA: TGTGCCAGCAGCCCCGGGACAGTAAACACCGGGGAGCTGTTTTTT. This translates into CASSPGTVNTGELFF. The rearrangement uses TRBV28 and TRBJ2-2, with 7 bases fitting TRBD1. The V segment lost 6 bases and the J segment 2 bases; nucleotides outside the gene matches: 6. Germline values: CDR1 MDHEN, CDR2 SYDVKM. The CDR3 covers 15 residues.

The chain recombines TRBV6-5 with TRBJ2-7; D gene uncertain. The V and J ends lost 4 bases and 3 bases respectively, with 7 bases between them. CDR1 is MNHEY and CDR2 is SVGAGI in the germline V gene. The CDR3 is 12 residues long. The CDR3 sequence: CASSSTVYEQYF. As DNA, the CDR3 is TGTGCCAGCAGTTCAACAGTCTACGAGCAGTACTTC.

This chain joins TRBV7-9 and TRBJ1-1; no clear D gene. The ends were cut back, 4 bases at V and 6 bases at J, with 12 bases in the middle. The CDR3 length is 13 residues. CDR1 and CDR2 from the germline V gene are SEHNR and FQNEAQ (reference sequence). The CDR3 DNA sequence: TGTGCCAGCAGCTCCCAGCGGGGAGCTGAAGCTTTCTTT. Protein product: CASSSQRGAEAFF.

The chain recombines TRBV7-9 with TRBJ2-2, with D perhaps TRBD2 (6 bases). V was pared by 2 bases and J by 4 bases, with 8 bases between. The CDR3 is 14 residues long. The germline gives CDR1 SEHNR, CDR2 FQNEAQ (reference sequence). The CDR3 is CASSLLGSTGELFF. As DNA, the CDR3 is TGTGCCAGCAGCTTACTCGGGAGCACCGGGGAGCTGTTTTTT.

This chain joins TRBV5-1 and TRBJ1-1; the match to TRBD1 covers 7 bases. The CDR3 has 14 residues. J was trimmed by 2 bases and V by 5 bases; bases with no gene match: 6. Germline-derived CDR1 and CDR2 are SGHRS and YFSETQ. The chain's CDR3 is CASSRDRVNTEAFF. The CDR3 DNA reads TGCGCCAGCAGTCGGGACAGAGTAAACACTGAAGCTTTCTTT.

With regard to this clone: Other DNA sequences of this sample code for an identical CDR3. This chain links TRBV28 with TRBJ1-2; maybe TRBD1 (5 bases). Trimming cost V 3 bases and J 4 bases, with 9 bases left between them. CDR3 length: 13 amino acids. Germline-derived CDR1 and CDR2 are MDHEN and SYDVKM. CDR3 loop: CASSLSRVYGYTF. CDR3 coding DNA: TGTGCCAGCAGTTTGAGCAGGGTCTATGGCTACACCTTC.

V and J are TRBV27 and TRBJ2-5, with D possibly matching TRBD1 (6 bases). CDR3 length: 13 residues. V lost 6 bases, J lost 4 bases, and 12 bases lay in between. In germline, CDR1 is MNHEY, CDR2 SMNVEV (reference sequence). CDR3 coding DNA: TGTGCCAGCAGGCGAACAGGGCCAGAGACCCAGTACTTC. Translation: CASRRTGPETQYF.

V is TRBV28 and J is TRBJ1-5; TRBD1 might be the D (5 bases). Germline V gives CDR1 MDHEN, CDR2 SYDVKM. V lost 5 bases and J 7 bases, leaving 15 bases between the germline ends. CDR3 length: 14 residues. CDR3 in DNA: TGTGCCAGCAGTCCCTGGGGAGGGGAGCAGCCCCAGCATTTT. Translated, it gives CASSPWGGEQPQHF.

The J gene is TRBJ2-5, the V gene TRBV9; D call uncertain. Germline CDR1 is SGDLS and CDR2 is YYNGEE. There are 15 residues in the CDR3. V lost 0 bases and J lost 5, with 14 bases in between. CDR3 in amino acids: CASSVGSYPGETQYF. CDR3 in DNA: TGTGCCAGCAGCGTAGGTTCTTACCCCGGGGAGACCCAGTACTTC.

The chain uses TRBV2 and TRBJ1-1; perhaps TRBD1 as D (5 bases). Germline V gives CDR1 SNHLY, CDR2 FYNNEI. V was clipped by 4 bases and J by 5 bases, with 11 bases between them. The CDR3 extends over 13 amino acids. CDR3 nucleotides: TGTGCCAGCAGTGTGAGCTGGGGGACTGAAGCTTTCTTT. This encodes CASSVSWGTEAFF.

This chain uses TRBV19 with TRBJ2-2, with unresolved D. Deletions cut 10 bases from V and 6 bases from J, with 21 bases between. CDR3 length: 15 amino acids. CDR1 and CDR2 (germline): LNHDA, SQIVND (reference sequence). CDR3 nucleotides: TGTGCCACACAACCGGAACCCGCATCGTCCGGGGAGCTGTTTTTT. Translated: CATQPEPASSGELFF.

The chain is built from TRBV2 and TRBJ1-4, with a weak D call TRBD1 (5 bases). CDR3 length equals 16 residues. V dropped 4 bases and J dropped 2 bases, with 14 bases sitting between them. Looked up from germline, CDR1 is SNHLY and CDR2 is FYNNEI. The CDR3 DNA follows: TGTGCCAGCAGTGCCCGTATTGGGGGGACTAATGAAAAACTGTTTTTT. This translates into CASSARIGGTNEKLFF.

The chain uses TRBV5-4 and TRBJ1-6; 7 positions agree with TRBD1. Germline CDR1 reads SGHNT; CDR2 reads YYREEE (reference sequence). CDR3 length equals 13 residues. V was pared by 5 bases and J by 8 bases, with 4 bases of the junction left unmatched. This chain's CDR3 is CASRDRPDSPLHF. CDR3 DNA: TGTGCCAGCAGGGACAGGCCCGATTCACCCCTCCACTTT.

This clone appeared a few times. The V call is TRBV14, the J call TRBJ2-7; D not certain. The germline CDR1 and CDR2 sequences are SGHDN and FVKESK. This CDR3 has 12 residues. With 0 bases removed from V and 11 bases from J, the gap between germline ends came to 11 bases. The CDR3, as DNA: TGTGCCAGCAGCCAAGAGGGCACCTCTGAGTACTTC. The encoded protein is CASSQEGTSEYF.

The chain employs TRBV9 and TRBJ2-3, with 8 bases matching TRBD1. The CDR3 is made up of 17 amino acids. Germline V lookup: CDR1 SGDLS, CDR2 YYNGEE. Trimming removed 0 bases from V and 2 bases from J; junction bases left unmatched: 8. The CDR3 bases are TGTGCCAGCAGCGTAGCTGTGGGGCAGGGGGCCACAGATACGCAGTATTTT. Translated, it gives CASSVAVGQGATDTQYF.

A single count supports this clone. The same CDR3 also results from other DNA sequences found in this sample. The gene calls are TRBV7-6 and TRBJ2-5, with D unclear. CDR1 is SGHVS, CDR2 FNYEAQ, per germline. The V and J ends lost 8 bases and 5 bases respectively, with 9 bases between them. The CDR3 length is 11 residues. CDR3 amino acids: CASSLLETQYF. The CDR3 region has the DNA TGTGCCAGCTCCCTCCTGGAGACCCAGTACTTC.

The CDR3 nucleotides are TGTGCCAGCAGCTCGACAGGGGGCTGGGAGCAGTACTTC. Its translation: CASSSTGGWEQYF. J is TRBJ2-7 and V is TRBV5-5; TRBD1 aligns across 10 bases. Germline V gene data show CDR1 as SGHKS and CDR2 as YYEKEE (reference sequence). The length of the CDR3 is 13 residues. V was clipped by 3 bases and J by 7 bases; unmatched bases: 4.

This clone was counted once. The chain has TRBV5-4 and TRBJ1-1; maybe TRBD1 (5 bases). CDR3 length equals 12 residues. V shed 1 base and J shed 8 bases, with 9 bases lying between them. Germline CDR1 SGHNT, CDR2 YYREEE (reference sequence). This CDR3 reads CASSLRGGEAFF. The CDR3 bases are TGTGCCAGCAGCTTGCGGGGCGGGGAAGCTTTCTTT.

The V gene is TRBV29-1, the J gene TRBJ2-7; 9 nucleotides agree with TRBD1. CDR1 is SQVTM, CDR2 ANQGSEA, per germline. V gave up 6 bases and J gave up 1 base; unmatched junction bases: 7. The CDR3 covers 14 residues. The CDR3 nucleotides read TGCAGCGTCGGCGGGACAGGGCTTTCCTACGAGCAGTACTTC. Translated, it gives CSVGGTGLSYEQYF.

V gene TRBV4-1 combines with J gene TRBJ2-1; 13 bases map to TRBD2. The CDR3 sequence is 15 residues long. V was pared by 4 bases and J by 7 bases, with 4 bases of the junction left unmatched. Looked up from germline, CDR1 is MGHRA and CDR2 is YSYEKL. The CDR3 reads CASSPGTSGMNEQFF. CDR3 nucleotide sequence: TGCGCCAGCAGCCCCGGGACTAGCGGGATGAATGAGCAGTTCTTC.

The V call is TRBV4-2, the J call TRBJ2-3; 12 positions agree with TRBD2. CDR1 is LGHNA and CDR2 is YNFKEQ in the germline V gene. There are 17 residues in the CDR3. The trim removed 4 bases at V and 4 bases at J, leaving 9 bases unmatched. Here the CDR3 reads CASSLSTSGRNPDTQYF. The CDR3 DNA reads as TGTGCCAGCAGCCTCTCGACTAGCGGGAGAAACCCAGATACGCAGTATTTT.